The clone carrying this T cell receptor beta chain occurred a few times. The antigen is not known. These data come from a study of cytomegalovirus exposure and HLA in healthy donors. Regarding the study as a whole: A later analysis linked 16,951 TCR beta sequences to HLA alleles at 0.05 false discovery rate. Presence/absence analyses supposed approximately even sequencing depth among donors. A list of approximately 160 TCR beta chains associated with cytomegalovirus was given.

V gave up 4 bases and J gave up 0 bases; unmatched junction bases: 7. CDR3 length equals 16 residues. Germline V gene lookup returns CDR1 SGDLS and CDR2 YYNGEE. Vbeta (60) and Jbeta (13) primers were used in the PCR. Assay used: immunoSEQ multiplex PCR; TCRdb lists only in-frame clones, some missing. The sample records about 170,000 clones, around 76% being singletons. Sequenced input: PBMCs. This chain uses TRBV9 with TRBJ2-3; TRBD2 matches 8 bases. This clonotype was obtained from a woman aged 30 to 39 in good health and CMV-seropositive. The CDR3 region is CASSRSSSGSTDTQYF. Here the CDR3 DNA reads TGTGCCAGCAGCCGCTCGTCTAGCGGGAGCACAGATACGCAGTATTTT.